The rows below give T cell receptor beta chains drawn from one sample of a study of long-term antiretroviral therapy in people with HIV. This table comes from immunoSEQ multiplex PCR, and its TCRdb copy is limited to in-frame clones, with some not included. The table has about 36,000 clones, over 75% seen once; the top ten hold approximately 6.2%. Sample: unsorted PBMCs, taken 0.6 years after starting antiretroviral therapy. The receptors shown here come from a man younger than 35 with HIV. CDR3s include the opening cysteine and the closing phenylalanine or tryptophan. The D gene is left open where the match is weak. The size entry is marked missing in some rows and otherwise reads once, few, many or a size class.

v_call,j_call,clone_size,d_call,cdr3_nt,cdr3_aa
TRBV10-2,TRBJ2-7,few,NA,TGCGCCAGCATGGGCAGAACCCTCTACGAGCAGTACTTC,CASMGRTLYEQYF
TRBV14,TRBJ1-5,NA,NA,TGTGCCAGCAGCCAAGATTTTTGGCAGGGCGCGCGTCGGGGCAATCAGCCCCAGCATTTT,CASSQDFWQGARRGNQPQHF
TRBV7-2,TRBJ2-7,NA,NA,TGTGCCAGCAGCTTAAGACAGTTTAACTACGAGCAGTACTTC,CASSLRQFNYEQYF
TRBV5-8,TRBJ2-7,NA,TRBD1,TGTGCCAGCAGCTTAATGGACAGGTGGGGTTTAGGCGAGCAGTACTTC,CASSLMDRWGLGEQYF
TRBV5-1,TRBJ2-1,NA,NA,TGCGCCAGCAGCTGGGGGGTCGCGGGACAGCAAAACAATGAGCAGTTCTTC,CASSWGVAGQQNNEQFF
TRBV10-3,TRBJ2-1,NA,NA,TGTGCCATAGGGAAGGGTGAGGACAATGAGCAGTTCTTC,CAIGKGEDNEQFF
TRBV19,TRBJ2-1,NA,TRBD1,TGTGCCAGTAGTCCAAAGACAGGGGGCCCCTACAATGAGCAGTTCTTC,CASSPKTGGPYNEQFF
TRBV7-9,TRBJ2-1,NA,TRBD1,TGTGCCAGCAGCTCGTTGACAGGGAGATCGTTTGAGCAGTTCTTC,CASSSLTGRSFEQFF
TRBV30,TRBJ2-7,once,TRBD2,TGTGCCTGGGGACTAGACGAGCAGTACTTC,CAWGLDEQYF
TRBV18,TRBJ1-1,NA,NA,TGTGCCAGCTCACCACCCCGTCCGGTGGGAGGTGAAGCTTTCTTT,CASSPPRPVGGEAFF
TRBV9,TRBJ2-3,NA,NA,TGTGCCAGCAGCGTAGCCCCCGCGGGACAGATGACAGATACGCAGTATTTT,CASSVAPAGQMTDTQYF
TRBV27,TRBJ2-1,NA,NA,TGTGCCAGCAGTTTAAAGGTCGACAATGAGCAGTTCTTC,CASSLKVDNEQFF
TRBV6-6,TRBJ2-2,NA,TRBD2,TGTGCCAGCAGTTTAACGGTGGGGGGGACCGGGGAGCTGTTTTTT,CASSLTVGGTGELFF
TRBV13,TRBJ2-1,NA,NA,TGTGCCAGCAGCTTTAGCGGAGGCCCCTACAATGAGCAGTTCTTC,CASSFSGGPYNEQFF
TRBV27,TRBJ2-7,NA,TRBD1,TGTGCCAGCGTCATCCGCGAAATTCGACAGGGCGGCCTCTACGAGCAGTACTTC,CASVIREIRQGGLYEQYF
TRBV7-2,TRBJ2-7,NA,NA,TGTGCCAGCAGCTTATACGGGAGCGGCTACGAGCAGTACTTC,CASSLYGSGYEQYF
TRBV7-3,TRBJ2-7,NA,NA,TGTGCCAGCAGCCCCCGGTTGGAGCAGTACTTC,CASSPRLEQYF
TRBV7-2,TRBJ2-3,NA,TRBD1,TGTGCCAGCAGCGTAGACAGGGGTTGGGAAGATACGCAGTATTTT,CASSVDRGWEDTQYF
TRBV7-2,TRBJ1-2,NA,NA,TGTGCCAGCAGCTTAGCGTTTGGAGATGGCTACACCTTC,CASSLAFGDGYTF
TRBV28,TRBJ1-2,NA,NA,TGTGCCAGCAGTCCTGAGTCCCTGGGGTATGGCTACACCTTC,CASSPESLGYGYTF
TRBV6-5,TRBJ2-7,NA,NA,TGTGCCAGCAGTTACGCGGACTACGAGCAGTACTTC,CASSYADYEQYF
TRBV27,TRBJ2-7,NA,TRBD2,TGTGCCAGCAGTTTGGCCGGACTAGCGACCTACGAGCAGTACTTC,CASSLAGLATYEQYF
TRBV28,TRBJ1-1,NA,TRBD1,TGTGCCAGCATCCTAACAGGGGGGCACACTGAAGCTTTCTTT,CASILTGGHTEAFF
TRBV21-1,TRBJ2-7,few,NA,TGTGCCAGCAATTTAAAGGTCAGTTACCCTTCCTACGAGCAGTACTTC,CASNLKVSYPSYEQYF
TRBV5-1,TRBJ1-3,NA,NA,TGCGCCAGCAGCTTGAACTCATTCTCTGGAAACACCATATATTTT,CASSLNSFSGNTIYF
TRBV28,TRBJ1-2,NA,NA,TGTGCCAGCAGTTTAAGTTTCGGGGCTTCAAACTATGGCTACACCTTC,CASSLSFGASNYGYTF
TRBV6-5,TRBJ2-7,NA,NA,TGTGCCAGCAGTTACTTGGGCGAGCAGTACTTC,CASSYLGEQYF
TRBV9,TRBJ1-2,NA,NA,TGTGCCAGCAGCGTAGCCGGGTCTGGCTACACCTTC,CASSVAGSGYTF
TRBV5-1,TRBJ2-1,NA,TRBD2,TGCGCCAGCAGCTTGGTTTCCAGCGGGAGTCCCAGCTCCTACAATGAGCAGTTCTTC,CASSLVSSGSPSSYNEQFF
TRBV10-3,TRBJ1-1,NA,TRBD1,TGTGCCACAAGGACAGGGAGTCCTGAAGCTTTCTTT,CATRTGSPEAFF
TRBV27,TRBJ2-7,NA,TRBD2,TGTGCCAGCATGGAAACTAGCGGGAACTACGAGCAGTACTTC,CASMETSGNYEQYF
TRBV5-4,TRBJ2-3,NA,NA,TGTGCCAGCAGCTGGCCCAGCCAGGGAGGCACAGATACGCAGTATTTT,CASSWPSQGGTDTQYF
TRBV7-2,TRBJ2-2,few,TRBD2,TGTGCCAGCAGCTTAGGAGCGGGAGTAGGCACCGGGGAGCTGTTTTTT,CASSLGAGVGTGELFF
TRBV11-2,TRBJ1-3,NA,NA,TGTGCCAGCAGCTTCGGCGGAAACACCATATATTTT,CASSFGGNTIYF
TRBV19,TRBJ1-5,NA,NA,TGTGCCAGTAGTATTACAGGGTTAAGCAATCAGCCCCAGCATTTT,CASSITGLSNQPQHF
TRBV6-5,TRBJ1-2,NA,TRBD1,TGTGCCAGCAGGCGGACAGGGGAAGGCTACACCTTC,CASRRTGEGYTF
TRBV7-8,TRBJ2-7,few,NA,TGTGCCAGCAGCCGAGGGGGGGAGGTTGGGTACTTC,CASSRGGEVGYF
TRBV28,TRBJ1-1,NA,NA,TGTGCCAGCAGTCTTACTTTCACTGAAGCTTTCTTT,CASSLTFTEAFF
TRBV7-6,TRBJ2-1,NA,NA,TGTGCCAGCAGCTTAGGCCGGGGGCTAGCTGCCTACAATGAGCAGTTCTTC,CASSLGRGLAAYNEQFF
TRBV28,TRBJ1-2,NA,NA,TGTGCCAGCAGCAATCAGGGGAACTATGGCTACACCTTC,CASSNQGNYGYTF
TRBV18,TRBJ1-6,NA,TRBD1,TGTGCCAGCGGAAGACAGGGTTGGGGTTCACCCCTCCACTTT,CASGRQGWGSPLHF
TRBV5-1,TRBJ1-2,few,NA,TGCGCCAGCAGCTTAGATGGGGGAGTCTATGGCTACACCTTC,CASSLDGGVYGYTF
TRBV7-9,TRBJ2-7,few,TRBD2,TGTGCCAGCAGCTTAGTACGGACTAGCGGATCTAATAGCTCCTACGAGCAGTACTTC,CASSLVRTSGSNSSYEQYF
TRBV19,TRBJ2-1,NA,TRBD2,TGTGCCAGTACCTTACTAGCGGGAGGGCCCCATGAGCAGTTCTTC,CASTLLAGGPHEQFF
TRBV29-1,TRBJ2-1,NA,NA,TGCAGCGTGGGCGCTAGCAATGAGCAGTTCTTC,CSVGASNEQFF
TRBV5-5,TRBJ1-3,NA,NA,TGTGCCAGCAGCTCGGACCTTGGAAACACCATATATTTT,CASSSDLGNTIYF
TRBV9,TRBJ2-7,NA,TRBD2,TGTGCCAGCAGCGACCCTCCAGCGGGAGGAGGTGAGCAGTACTTC,CASSDPPAGGGEQYF
TRBV5-5,TRBJ1-3,few,NA,TGTGCCAGCAGCTGGACAGTTGGAAACACCATATATTTT,CASSWTVGNTIYF
TRBV25-1,TRBJ1-4,NA,NA,TGTGCCAGCAGTGTGGCAGGGCTAAATGAAAAACTGTTTTTT,CASSVAGLNEKLFF
TRBV2,TRBJ2-2,few,NA,TGTGCCAGCAGCCCTCTGGGGGTAGAGACCACCGGGGAGCTGTTTTTT,CASSPLGVETTGELFF
TRBV2,TRBJ2-5,NA,NA,TGTGCCAGCACCCCGGTAGGGCAAGAGACCCAGTACTTC,CASTPVGQETQYF
TRBV27,TRBJ2-7,few,NA,TGTGCCAGCAGCCATACATTGGCGGGTGAGCAGTACTTC,CASSHTLAGEQYF
TRBV27,TRBJ2-2,NA,NA,TGTGCCAGCCGGTGGTTGAACACCGGGGAGCTGTTTTTT,CASRWLNTGELFF
TRBV29-1,TRBJ1-1,NA,NA,TGCAGCGTTGAACCCGGGAACACTGAAGCTTTCTTT,CSVEPGNTEAFF
TRBV28,TRBJ2-3,NA,NA,TGTGCCAGCAGCATTACAGGGCTCCCTGATTTAGATACGCAGTATTTT,CASSITGLPDLDTQYF
TRBV28,TRBJ2-1,NA,NA,TGTGCCAGCAGATCCGCCAATGAGCAGTTCTTC,CASRSANEQFF
TRBV7-2,TRBJ1-5,NA,NA,TGTGCCAGCAGCTCCGCGGGGGGGGCCAATCAGCCCCAGCATTTT,CASSSAGGANQPQHF
TRBV6-5,TRBJ2-7,NA,NA,TGTGCCAGCAGTTACTCGGACGGCTACGAGCAGTACTTC,CASSYSDGYEQYF